This T cell receptor beta chain was sequenced for a study of T cell repertoires in cytomegalovirus infection. In the study overall: Shared public TCR beta signatures pointed to both CMV infection and a matching HLA type.

TCRdb passed the reads through MiXCR, listing each CDR3 protein once. Of around 120,000 distinct CDR3 sequences in the sample, almost 9% were seen once. Study conclusions and caveats: Within the response measured ex vivo, HLA-C-restricted CMV-specific TCR beta clonotypes were dominant.

This clonotype was seen at least ten times. Antigen: not known. This receptor was identified in a human donor in good health (CMV status not recorded). Some clones in this sample may be carry-over from other donors' samples. The sequencing input was PBMCs.

CDR3 sequence: CASSLPGGSSYEQYF. In DNA form, the CDR3 reads TGTGCCAGCAGCCTACCAGGGGGTAGCTCCTACGAGCAGTACTTC. V usage is TRBV7-9 and J usage is TRBJ2-7, with TRBD1 identical over 7 bases. The CDR3 totals 15 residues. With 5 bases clipped from V and 0 bases from J, the junction kept 7 bases outside the gene matches. Germline-derived CDR1 and CDR2 are SEHNR and FQNEAQ (reference sequence).